This T cell receptor beta chain stems from a study of T cell changes during pregnancy in multiple sclerosis. The junction had 10 bases not matched to a gene; V was cut back by 5 bases and J by 1 base. CDR1 is SGHTA and CDR2 is FQGTGA in the germline V gene. This CDR3 has 16 amino acids. This clone was seen a single time. Sequenced by immunoSEQ multiplex PCR; TCRdb stores in-frame clones only, minus some. This sample has over 35,000 clones; 91% occur once, and the top ten carry 0.46%. The chain is built from TRBV7-3 and TRBJ2-7, with TRBD2 matching 8 bases. The receptor's source is a female donor in good health, enrolled as a control in a pregnancy study. The input for sequencing was CD4+ T cells from peripheral blood mononuclear cells, taken in the third trimester of pregnancy. The CDR3 DNA sequence: TGTGCCAGCAGCCTCGCCTCGGAGCGGGAGTCCTACGAGCAGTACTTC. Its protein is CASSLASERESYEQYF.